The rows below give T cell receptor beta chains drawn from one sample of a study of OX40 agonist ivuxolimab in advanced cancers. Sequencing was performed with immunoSEQ multiplex PCR; in TCRdb, only in-frame clones are kept and a portion is missing. The sample lists roughly 39,000 clones, 85% to 90% seen once, with 5.5% to 7.5% in the top ten. This sample comprised CD4+ or CD8+ T cells sorted from blood, obtained in a trial of the OX40 agonist ivuxolimab. The receptors stem from an adult with an advanced solid tumor such as melanoma, head and neck, liver or kidney cancer. CDR3s include the opening cysteine and the closing phenylalanine or tryptophan. Each record gives: V gene, J gene, clone size, D gene, CDR3 DNA, CDR3 protein. The D gene is left open where the match is weak. Clone size is shown for a subset of rows, as once, few, many or a class of expanded clone.

TRBV28	TRBJ2-5	NA	NA	TGTGCCAGCAGCACGGGCCCGGGCTTATCATCGGCCCAGTACTTC	CASSTGPGLSSAQYF
TRBV9	TRBJ2-3	NA	NA	TGTGCCAGCAGCACCCCCCTCGGCGTCACAGATACGCAGTATTTT	CASSTPLGVTDTQYF
TRBV19	TRBJ1-5	NA	NA	TGTGCCAGTAGTAGCGGTCGGGGGCCCAATCAGCCCCAGCATTTT	CASSSGRGPNQPQHF
TRBV19	TRBJ2-2	NA	NA	TGTGCCAGTAGTATTAGGGACATCACCGGGGAGCTGTTTTTT	CASSIRDITGELFF
TRBV7-9	TRBJ1-1	NA	NA	TGTGCCAGCAGCTTAGAGGGCCTTCGCACTGAAGCTTTCTTT	CASSLEGLRTEAFF
TRBV2	TRBJ2-6	NA	NA	TGTGCCAGCAGCGCAGACAGCTCTGGGGCCAACGTCCTGACTTTC	CASSADSSGANVLTF
TRBV5-4	TRBJ2-3	NA	NA	TGTGCCAGCAGCATAGGGATTACAGATACGCAGTATTTT	CASSIGITDTQYF
TRBV5-4	TRBJ2-6	NA	TRBD1	TGTGCCAGCAGCTTGTACAGGGGGCGAAAAGGGGCCAACGTCCTGACTTTC	CASSLYRGRKGANVLTF
TRBV2	TRBJ2-3	NA	TRBD2	TGTGCCAGCAAGCGGGAATCCACAGATACGCAGTATTTT	CASKRESTDTQYF
TRBV5-1	TRBJ1-1	NA	NA	TGCGCCAGCAGCTTAGCCGGGAGCCTTGGAGCTTTCTTT	CASSLAGSLGAFF
TRBV5-1	TRBJ1-1	NA	TRBD1	TGCGCCAGCAGCGTACGAGTCGGGACAGCGGGGGAATTGAGGACTGAAGCTTTCTTT	CASSVRVGTAGELRTEAFF
TRBV4-1	TRBJ2-3	NA	TRBD2	TGCGCCAGCAGCCAAGTCCCCGGGACTAGCGGCACAGATACGCAGTATTTT	CASSQVPGTSGTDTQYF
TRBV19	TRBJ1-2	NA	NA	TGTGCCAGTACCCCCAGTGGTGTAAGCGATGGCTACACCTTC	CASTPSGVSDGYTF
TRBV28	TRBJ1-4	NA	NA	TGTGCCAGCAGTTTAAAAGTTTGGGGGGACAATGAAAAACTGTTTTTT	CASSLKVWGDNEKLFF
TRBV10-3	TRBJ2-2	NA	NA	TGTGCCATTTTGATTTTAAGCGGCTCTAGTACCGGGGAGCTGTTTTTT	CAILILSGSSTGELFF
TRBV6-5	TRBJ2-3	NA	NA	TGTGCCAGCAGTCCGGGAGTCGGCACAGATACGCAGTATTTT	CASSPGVGTDTQYF
TRBV6-6	TRBJ1-2	NA	NA	TGTGCCAGCAGTAGGACACCTACGTATGGCTACACCTTC	CASSRTPTYGYTF
TRBV7-3	TRBJ2-7	once	TRBD1	TGTGCCAGCAGCCCTGGGACAGGGGTCTACGAGCAGTACTTC	CASSPGTGVYEQYF
TRBV18	TRBJ1-1	once	TRBD1	TGTGCCAGCTCGCCCGGACAGGGGGCCCCGGAAGCTTTCTTT	CASSPGQGAPEAFF
TRBV15	TRBJ2-7	NA	NA	TGTGCCACCAGCAGAGAGTTCCGGGGGTACGAGCAGTACTTC	CATSREFRGYEQYF
TRBV7-9	TRBJ2-1	NA	NA	TGTGCCAGCAGCTTATTACTCGGGCCATCACACCGTTACAATGAGCAGTTCTTC	CASSLLLGPSHRYNEQFF
TRBV19	TRBJ2-2	once	TRBD1	TGTGCCAGTAGTATAACCGGGACAGGGAACACCGGGGAGCTGTTTTTT	CASSITGTGNTGELFF
TRBV6-5	TRBJ1-1	once	NA	TGTGCCAGCAGTTACCTTACAAGGACTGAAGCTTTCTTT	CASSYLTRTEAFF
TRBV2	TRBJ2-2	once	TRBD2	TGTGCCCTACAGTCCAGCGGGAGGACCGGGGAGCTGTTTTTT	CALQSSGRTGELFF
TRBV7-7	TRBJ1-2	NA	NA	TGTGCTAGCAGCACAACGGTCTATGGCTACACCTTC	CASSTTVYGYTF
TRBV5-6	TRBJ2-7	NA	TRBD1	TGTGCCAGCAGCGTGGGACAGTCCTACGAGCAGTACTTC	CASSVGQSYEQYF
TRBV21-1	TRBJ2-2	NA	NA	TGTGCCAGCAGCATCGACAGGGACACCGGGGAGCTGTTTTTT	CASSIDRDTGELFF
TRBV27	TRBJ1-1	NA	NA	TGTGCCAGCAGTTTCCGCGGGCAGGGGCTAGGAAAAACTGAAGCTTTCTTT	CASSFRGQGLGKTEAFF
TRBV2	TRBJ1-2	NA	NA	TGTGCCACCGAACCACAGGGAGTAAACTATGGCTACACCTTC	CATEPQGVNYGYTF
TRBV4-1	TRBJ2-3	NA	TRBD2	TGCGCCAGCAGCCAAGGCCTTCTAGCGGGACGGCCTAGCACAGATACGCAGTATTTT	CASSQGLLAGRPSTDTQYF
TRBV7-2	TRBJ2-1	NA	TRBD2	TGTGCCAGCAGCTTAGGTAGGATCGGGACTAGCGGGAGGAATGAGCAGTTCTTC	CASSLGRIGTSGRNEQFF